The 22 T cell receptor beta chains given below trace back to one sample, sequenced in a study of shared clonotypes between healthy human individuals. Some clones are missing from TCRdb's copy, which holds only in-frame ones; the method was immunoSEQ multiplex PCR. The table lists around 1,900,000 clones, around 93% of them singletons. CD45RO-negative CD8 cells positively selected for CCR7 made up the naive population, which excluded terminally differentiated effector memory CD45RA+ cells. The sample was naive CD8+ T cells from PBMCs. The receptors shown here come from a man between 18 and 29 years old in good health. Some clones in this sample may be carry-over from other donors' samples.

The genes are TRBV27 and TRBJ2-7; D gene unclear. The germline V gene encodes CDR1 MNHEY and CDR2 SMNVEV (reference sequence). Trimming took off 2 bases at V and 1 base at J, with 9 bases between the two ends. The CDR3 covers 14 residues. CDR3 DNA sequence: TGTGCCAGCAGTTTAAAGGGCGTGTCCTACGAGCAGTACTTC. This translates into CASSLKGVSYEQYF.

This clone was seen a few times. J is TRBJ1-1 and V is TRBV29-1, with D unresolved. The germline CDR1 and CDR2 sequences are SQVTM and ANQGSEA. The germline V and J ends were trimmed by 0 bases and 6 bases, with 8 bases remaining between them. The CDR3 sequence is 12 residues long. CDR3 residues: CSVEDLWSEAFF. Here the CDR3 DNA reads TGCAGCGTTGAAGATCTCTGGTCTGAAGCTTTCTTT.

This clone is a singleton in its sample. CDR3 nucleotides: TGTGCCAGCAGTCCAAACCCCGGGACAAGCTATGGCTACACCTTC. Translation gives CASSPNPGTSYGYTF. This chain connects TRBV27 to TRBJ1-2; D possibly corresponds to TRBD1 (6 bases). Per germline, CDR1 MNHEY and CDR2 SMNVEV (reference sequence). The V and J ends lost 5 bases and 4 bases respectively, with 17 bases between them. The CDR3 has 15 residues.

The rearrangement links TRBV11-2 to TRBJ2-4; 8 nucleotides align to TRBD2. Losses at the gene ends were 5 bases for V and 6 bases for J; bases not matched to a gene: 12. The germline V gene has CDR1 SGHAT and CDR2 FQNNGV. The CDR3 consists of 16 residues. The DNA of the CDR3 is TGTGCCAGCAGCGCCACCGGGACTAGTTATACAAACATTCAGTACTTC. It codes for CASSATGTSYTNIQYF. Together with reference TRBV11-2 and TRBJ2-4, the CDR3 gives the full variable domain: EAGVAQSPRYKIIEKRQSVAFWCNPISGHATLYWYQQILGQGPKLLIQFQNNGVVDDSQLPKDRFSAERLKGVDSTLKIQPAKLEDSAVYLCASSATGTSYTNIQYFGAGTRLSVL.

V and J are TRBV28 and TRBJ2-7; D is uncertain. This CDR3 region has 15 residues. V was trimmed by 5 bases and J by 5 bases, leaving 19 bases between them. The germline gives CDR1 MDHEN, CDR2 SYDVKM. CDR3 in amino acids: CASSPLLGIWDEQYF. DNA for the CDR3: TGTGCCAGCAGTCCGCTCTTGGGGATCTGGGACGAGCAGTACTTC.

Here the CDR3 DNA reads TGTGCCAGCAGTCCCTCGCGGTTCTACAGAACCTACGAGCAGTACTTC. It translates to CASSPSRFYRTYEQYF. The genes are TRBV27 and TRBJ2-7; D not certain. Germline V lookup: CDR1 MNHEY, CDR2 SMNVEV (reference sequence). V was cut by 5 bases and J by 2 bases, with 19 bases left in between. The CDR3 has 16 residues.

V is TRBV4-1 and J is TRBJ2-7, with D unclear. This CDR3 region has 12 residues. CDR1 MGHRA and CDR2 YSYEKL come from the germline V gene. Trimming took 4 bases from V and 7 from J, leaving 11 bases between them. The CDR3 loop reads CASSRVPGEQYF. The CDR3 DNA follows: TGCGCCAGCAGCCGCGTCCCAGGTGAGCAGTACTTC.

The chain is built from TRBV2 and TRBJ2-3; tentatively, D is TRBD2 (7 bases). Germline V gene data show CDR1 as SNHLY and CDR2 as FYNNEI. The V and J ends lost 5 bases and 1 base respectively, with 16 bases between them. CDR3 length: 16 amino acids. CDR3 sequence reads: CASSSGGPSGTDTQYF. The CDR3 DNA reads TGTGCCAGCAGTTCCGGGGGGCCAAGTGGCACAGATACGCAGTATTTT.

CDR3 coding DNA: TGTGCCAGCAGTTCGATCCCGGGACTAGCGGGACCCAGCTCCTACGAGCAGTACTTC. The encoded protein is CASSSIPGLAGPSSYEQYF. The chain combines TRBV28 with TRBJ2-7; 13 bases align to TRBD2. Germline V lookup: CDR1 MDHEN, CDR2 SYDVKM. The CDR3 runs to 19 residues. J gave up 0 bases and V 4 bases, and 12 bases lay outside the gene matches.

Comment on this clone: Other nucleotide sequences from this sample produce the same CDR3. The rearrangement uses TRBV9 and TRBJ1-1, with 11 bases that match TRBD1. After removal of 0 bases from V and 5 bases from J, the junction contained 3 bases not matched to a gene. This CDR3 spans 15 amino acids. CDR1 and CDR2 (germline): SGDLS, YYNGEE. The CDR3: CASSVAGTGGTEAFF. The CDR3 DNA reads TGTGCCAGCAGCGTAGCCGGGACAGGGGGTACTGAAGCTTTCTTT.

The chain joins TRBV30 to TRBJ1-2; 9 nucleotides align to TRBD1. V trimming: 5 bases; J trimming: 5 bases; junction bases outside the gene matches: 6. The germline V gene encodes CDR1 GTSNPN and CDR2 SVGIG (reference sequence). The CDR3 loop spans 13 amino acids. The CDR3 DNA follows: TGTGCCTGGGAACAACAGGGGGCTTATGGCTACACCTTC. Translating it yields CAWEQQGAYGYTF.

As concerns this clone: Other nucleotide sequences from this sample produce the same CDR3. CDR3 region: CASSLYGGASTDTQYF. DNA of the CDR3: TGTGCCAGCAGTTTATATGGCGGTGCTAGCACAGATACGCAGTATTTT. This rearrangement joins TRBV28 to TRBJ2-3, with no clear D. The CDR3 is 16 residues long. The germline CDR1 and CDR2 sequences are MDHEN and SYDVKM. V lost 1 base, J lost 0 bases, and 11 bases lay in between. The entire variable domain, with the rest obtained from reference TRBV28 and TRBJ2-3, is as follows: DVKVTQSSRYLVKRTGEKVFLECVQDMDHENMFWYRQDPGLGLRLIYFSYDVKMKEKGDIPEGYSVSREKKERFSLILESASTNQTSMYLCASSLYGGASTDTQYFGPGTRLTVL.

The V call is TRBV6-1, the J call TRBJ2-2; weak D call: TRBD1 (6 bases). V was cut by 2 bases and J by 5 bases, with 15 bases left in between. This CDR3 spans 16 amino acids. Germline CDR1 MNHNS, CDR2 SASEGT. The CDR3 DNA reads TGTGCCAGCAGTGAACGCAGGGGCGCAGGAACCGGGGAGCTGTTTTTT. This translates into CASSERRGAGTGELFF.

The rearrangement uses TRBV5-1 and TRBJ1-2; tentatively, D is TRBD1 (6 bases). Germline loops: CDR1 SGHRS, CDR2 YFSETQ. The CDR3 extends over 15 amino acids. Trimming cost V 0 bases and J 4 bases, with 13 bases left between them. The CDR3 nucleotides read TGCGCCAGCAGCTTGGAGCCCCGGGACACCTATGGCTACACCTTC. It codes for CASSLEPRDTYGYTF.

J is TRBJ2-1 and V is TRBV5-6; possibly TRBD1 or TRBD2 for D (5 bases each). This CDR3 has 12 amino acids. The germline gives CDR1 SGHDT, CDR2 YYEEEE. V was trimmed by 4 bases and J by 10 bases, leaving 12 bases between them. This CDR3 reads CASSPRDGEQFF. CDR3 nucleotides: TGTGCCAGCAGCCCCCGGGACGGGGAGCAGTTCTTC.

The V and J genes are TRBV6-1 and TRBJ2-7; 7 nucleotides agree with TRBD1. The CDR3 is 18 amino acids. Trimming cost V 3 bases and J 2 bases; bases outside gene matches: 16. Germline V lookup: CDR1 MNHNS, CDR2 SASEGT. The CDR3 sequence: CASSEQAYWTGSTYEQYF. The CDR3 DNA sequence: TGTGCCAGCAGTGAGCAAGCCTATTGGACAGGATCAACCTACGAGCAGTACTTC.

This chain uses TRBV10-3 with TRBJ2-7, with 10 positions matching TRBD1. Germline V gene data show CDR1 as ENHRY and CDR2 as SYGVKD. The CDR3 runs 14 residues. J lost 6 bases, V lost 7 bases, and 9 bases had no gene match. The CDR3 coding sequence is TGTGCCATCATGAGGGACAGGGGCTCTGTCGAGCAGTACTTC. Translation: CAIMRDRGSVEQYF.

The chain is built from TRBV11-1 and TRBJ2-1, with D perhaps TRBD1 (6 bases). Germline V CDR1 and CDR2: SGHAT, FQDESV (reference sequence). This CDR3 spans 18 amino acids. Trimming took off 6 bases at V and 2 bases at J, with 23 bases between the two ends. The chain's CDR3 is CASRYIRVGADAYNEQFF. The CDR3 nucleotides are TGTGCCAGCAGATACATCCGGGTGGGGGCCGATGCCTACAATGAGCAGTTCTTC. The variable domain in full, completed from reference TRBV11-1 and TRBJ2-1, reads EAEVAQSPRYKITEKSQAVAFWCDPISGHATLYWYRQILGQGPELLVQFQDESVVDDSQLPKDRFSAERLKGVDSTLKIQPAELGDSAMYLCASRYIRVGADAYNEQFFGPGTRLTVL.

DNA for the CDR3: TGTGCCAGCAGTGAGCGGCAGGGGGACAATCAGCCCCAGCATTTT. Protein: CASSERQGDNQPQHF. The chain carries TRBV6-1 and TRBJ1-5; 7 positions agree with TRBD1. Trimming removed 3 bases from V and 3 bases from J; junction bases left unmatched: 5. CDR1 and CDR2 from the germline V gene are MNHNS and SASEGT. This CDR3 comprises 15 residues.

The rearrangement uses TRBV29-1 and TRBJ1-5, with D maybe TRBD1 (5 bases). The ends were cut back, 5 bases at V and 11 bases at J, with 13 bases in the middle. Germline V gives CDR1 SQVTM, CDR2 ANQGSEA. The CDR3 contains 11 residues. The CDR3 DNA is TGCAGCGTTCGGGACGGAGCAACCCAGCATTTT. It codes for CSVRDGATQHF.

V is TRBV27 and J is TRBJ2-1; TRBD2 aligns across 8 bases. Germline-derived CDR1 and CDR2 are MNHEY and SMNVEV (reference sequence). This CDR3 is built from 14 residues. The V segment lost 2 bases and the J segment 6 bases; nucleotides outside the gene matches: 3. CDR3 DNA: TGTGCCAGCAGTTTAGGGACTAGAAGCAATGAGCAGTTCTTC. Protein: CASSLGTRSNEQFF.

This rearrangement joins TRBV28 to TRBJ2-1; a possible D gene is TRBD1 (5 bases). Trimming took 4 bases from V and 9 from J, leaving 10 bases between them. Germline-derived CDR1 and CDR2 are MDHEN and SYDVKM. This CDR3 region has 12 residues. The chain's CDR3 is CASSWWGTEQFF. The CDR3, as DNA: TGTGCCAGCAGTTGGTGGGGCACTGAGCAGTTCTTC.